This TCR beta chain came from a study of T cell repertoires in cytomegalovirus infection. TCRdb fed the reads into MiXCR, producing one record per CDR3 protein. The sample yields roughly 300,000 distinct CDR3 sequences, about a quarter seen once. Many counts were recorded for this clonotype. CDR3 length: 15 amino acids. Trimming stripped 2 bases from V and 4 bases from J, with 11 bases between. Per the germline V gene, CDR1 is SGHTA and CDR2 is FQGNSA. The gene calls are TRBV7-2 and TRBJ2-2; D may be TRBD1 or TRBD2 (6 bases each). This sequence originates from a human donor in good health (CMV status not recorded). Some clones in this sample may be carry-over from other donors' samples. The sequencing sample was made of PBMCs. CDR3 protein: CASSLKGEVTGELFF. In nucleotides, the CDR3 is TGTGCCAGCAGCTTAAAGGGGGAGGTCACCGGGGAGCTGTTTTTT.